This entry lists 21 T cell receptor beta chains sequenced from one sample in a study of blood T cell repertoires in COVID-19. The assay was immunoSEQ multiplex PCR, and TCRdb's table has in-frame clones only and misses some. The sample contains under 250,000 clones, roughly 88% of which appear only once. The sample taken for sequencing was peripheral blood. The receptors derive from an elderly man with acute or convalescent COVID-19.

The V and J genes are TRBV19 and TRBJ1-5; 9 bases map to TRBD1. From germline, CDR1 is LNHDA and CDR2 SQIVND (reference sequence). With 5 bases clipped from V and 7 bases from J, the junction kept 12 bases outside the gene matches. This CDR3 is built from 16 residues. The CDR3 coding sequence is TGTGCCAGTAGTCCCCGGACAGGGGAGTCCCAACAGCCCCAGCATTTT. It is translated as CASSPRTGESQQPQHF.

The chain couples TRBV2 to TRBJ1-5; perhaps TRBD1 as D (6 bases). Trimming left V 1 base short and J 3 bases short, with 10 bases between. CDR3 size: 15 residues. Germline V gene sequence: CDR1 SNHLY, CDR2 FYNNEI. In DNA form, the CDR3 reads TGTGCCAGCAGTGAAGGACAGGTTGACAATCAGCCCCAGCATTTT. This gives the protein CASSEGQVDNQPQHF.

This clone was detected only a few times. The chain employs TRBV7-6 and TRBJ2-7; TRBD1 aligns across 11 bases. Germline CDR1 SGHVS, CDR2 FNYEAQ. The CDR3 sequence is 17 residues long. Losses at the gene ends were 3 bases for V and 4 bases for J; bases not matched to a gene: 11. The CDR3 DNA is TGTGCCAGCAGCTTGGGTTTGTCCGGGACAGGGGGATACGAGCAGTACTTC. Translating it yields CASSLGLSGTGGYEQYF.

This rearrangement joins TRBV4-2 to TRBJ1-6; 9 positions match TRBD1. Germline loops: CDR1 LGHNA, CDR2 YNFKEQ. With 6 bases clipped from V and 8 bases from J, the junction kept 17 bases outside the gene matches. The CDR3 is 18 residues long. The CDR3 loop reads CASRQMAQGARIYSPLHF. The CDR3 coding sequence is TGTGCCAGCAGACAGATGGCACAGGGGGCCAGGATCTATTCACCCCTCCACTTT.

The V and J genes are TRBV7-8 and TRBJ1-2; D gene ambiguous. Germline CDR1 reads SGHVS; CDR2 reads FQNEAQ. The CDR3 extends over 15 amino acids. The V end lost 0 bases, the J end lost 0 bases, and 8 bases lay between the germline ends. Here the CDR3 reads CASSLAPAANYGYTF. The CDR3 DNA reads TGTGCCAGCAGCTTAGCGCCTGCAGCTAACTATGGCTACACCTTC.

The V and J genes are TRBV4-1 and TRBJ1-2; 7 positions agree with TRBD1. Germline loops: CDR1 MGHRA, CDR2 YSYEKL. This CDR3 has 16 amino acids. The ends lost 0 bases at V and 4 bases at J; junction bases unmatched: 8. This CDR3 is CASSQESGGGVYGYTF. CDR3 sequence (DNA): TGCGCCAGCAGCCAAGAAAGTGGAGGGGGCGTCTATGGCTACACCTTC.

The J gene is TRBJ2-1, the V gene TRBV14; 8 positions agree with TRBD2. The V segment lost 4 bases and the J segment 8 bases; nucleotides outside the gene matches: 13. Germline loops: CDR1 SGHDN, CDR2 FVKESK. The length of the CDR3 is 16 residues. The CDR3 is CASSLAGRSGRDEQFF. In DNA form, the CDR3 reads TGTGCCAGCAGCCTCGCAGGGAGGAGCGGGAGAGATGAGCAGTTCTTC.

This clone was recorded only once. V is TRBV19 and J is TRBJ2-3; 8 bases match TRBD2. V gave up 3 bases and J gave up 4 bases; unmatched junction bases: 6. Germline CDR1 reads LNHDA; CDR2 reads SQIVND (reference sequence). This CDR3 has 15 residues. CDR3 nucleotides: TGTGCCAGTAGTATTTCCGCGGGGGGAGCAGATACGCAGTATTTT. Translated: CASSISAGGADTQYF.

This clone was recorded a few times. The chain uses TRBV2 and TRBJ1-1; 9 bases map to TRBD1. In germline, CDR1 is SNHLY, CDR2 FYNNEI. V shed 5 bases and J 6 bases; nucleotides not matched to a gene: 7. This CDR3 is 14 amino acids long. This CDR3 reads CASSPGQGLSEAFF. The CDR3 bases are TGTGCCAGCAGTCCGGGACAGGGTCTTTCTGAAGCTTTCTTT.

This rearrangement joins TRBV20-1 to TRBJ2-1, with D tentatively TRBD2 (5 bases). Germline CDR1 is DFQATT and CDR2 is SNEGSKA (reference sequence). The CDR3 length is 11 residues. V gave up 7 bases and J gave up 3 bases, with 7 bases separating them. The CDR3 DNA is TGCAGTGTCGGGGACTACAATGAGCAGTTCTTC. Protein sequence: CSVGDYNEQFF.

The table lists this clone with a count of one. This rearrangement joins TRBV19 to TRBJ1-2, with D possibly being TRBD1 (6 bases). V was cut by 7 bases and J by 0 bases, with 12 bases left in between. This CDR3 has 14 residues. Germline V lookup: CDR1 LNHDA, CDR2 SQIVND (reference sequence). DNA for the CDR3: TGTGCCAGTAATCCGACAGGTACTAACTATGGCTACACCTTC. It translates to CASNPTGTNYGYTF.

This rearrangement joins TRBV7-2 to TRBJ2-7; 8 bases align to TRBD2. V lost 2 bases and J lost 2; bases outside the gene matches: 5. Looked up from germline, CDR1 is SGHTA and CDR2 is FQGNSA. This CDR3 has 15 amino acids. The CDR3 region has the DNA TGTGCCAGCAGCTTAATAGCGGGAACCCCCTACGAGCAGTACTTC. It specifies CASSLIAGTPYEQYF.

The rearrangement links TRBV29-1 to TRBJ2-3, with 8 bases fitting TRBD2. CDR3 length: 15 amino acids. V lost 2 bases, J lost 1 base, and 5 bases stayed unmatched. Germline V gene data show CDR1 as SQVTM and CDR2 as ANQGSEA. CDR3 in amino acids: CSVEKAGVGTDTQYF. DNA for the CDR3: TGCAGCGTTGAAAAAGCGGGAGTAGGCACAGATACGCAGTATTTT.

This rearrangement joins TRBV9 to TRBJ2-3; D possibly corresponds to TRBD1 (5 bases). Germline CDR1 is SGDLS and CDR2 is YYNGEE. The CDR3 runs to 16 residues. Deletions cut 0 bases from V and 6 bases from J, with 17 bases between. CDR3 loop: CASSVAMEPGSDTQYF. CDR3 sequence (DNA): TGTGCCAGCAGCGTAGCTATGGAGCCAGGGTCGGATACGCAGTATTTT.

V and J are TRBV6-5 and TRBJ1-3; D is uncertain. V gave up 8 bases and J gave up 0 bases, with 14 bases separating them. The CDR3 has 15 amino acids. CDR1 is MNHEY and CDR2 is SVGAGI in the germline V gene. The DNA for the CDR3 is TGTGCCAGCGCGAGGGCCCCGAGCTCTGGAAACACCATATATTTT. Translated: CASARAPSSGNTIYF.

J is TRBJ1-2 and V is TRBV5-1; 7 positions match TRBD1. The CDR3 has 14 residues. J lost 5 bases, V lost 0 bases, and 4 bases had no gene match. Germline V gives CDR1 SGHRS, CDR2 YFSETQ. The CDR3 region has the DNA TGCGCCAGCAGCTTGGAGGGGACAGCTTATGGCTACACCTTC. The encoded protein is CASSLEGTAYGYTF.

The rearrangement uses TRBV12-3 or TRBV12-4 and TRBJ1-6; D ambiguous. The CDR3 runs to 13 residues. The V gene lost 7 bases and the J gene lost 4 bases, with 8 bases spanning the gap. The CDR3 reads CASTPGYNSPLHF. CDR3 DNA: TGTGCCAGCACGCCGGGTTATAATTCACCCCTCCACTTT.

The chain carries TRBV24-1 and TRBJ1-2; the D is unclear. There are 13 residues in the CDR3. Germline CDR1 and CDR2: KGHDR and SFDVKD. V was cut by 7 bases and J by 3 bases, with 11 bases left in between. The CDR3, as DNA: TGTGCCACCAGCTCCGCCGGAGACTATGGCTACACCTTC. Protein sequence: CATSSAGDYGYTF.

The V gene is TRBV2, the J gene TRBJ1-5; D possibly corresponds to TRBD1 (5 bases). Germline lookup yields CDR1 SNHLY and CDR2 FYNNEI. Trimming removed 3 bases at V and 3 bases at J, with 6 bases between. There are 13 residues in the CDR3. DNA for the CDR3: TGTGCCAGCAGTGACAGGGCCAATCAGCCCCAGCATTTT. Its protein is CASSDRANQPQHF.

This chain joins TRBV2 and TRBJ2-7; 9 bases align to TRBD2. V was clipped by 5 bases and J by 2 bases; unmatched bases: 10. Germline CDR1 is SNHLY and CDR2 is FYNNEI. There are 16 residues in the CDR3. The CDR3 is CASSPAGAGGPYEQYF. CDR3 in DNA: TGTGCCAGCAGTCCGGCGGGGGCGGGAGGGCCCTACGAGCAGTACTTC.

The chain links TRBV18 to TRBJ2-6, with TRBD1 identical over 7 bases. Trimming removed 3 bases from V and 0 bases from J; junction bases left unmatched: 11. This CDR3 comprises 19 residues. Germline CDR1 reads KGHSH; CDR2 reads LQKENI. Here the CDR3 reads CASSPFMGQPLSGANVLTF. The CDR3 DNA follows: TGTGCCAGCTCACCTTTCATGGGACAGCCCCTCTCTGGGGCCAACGTCCTGACTTTC.